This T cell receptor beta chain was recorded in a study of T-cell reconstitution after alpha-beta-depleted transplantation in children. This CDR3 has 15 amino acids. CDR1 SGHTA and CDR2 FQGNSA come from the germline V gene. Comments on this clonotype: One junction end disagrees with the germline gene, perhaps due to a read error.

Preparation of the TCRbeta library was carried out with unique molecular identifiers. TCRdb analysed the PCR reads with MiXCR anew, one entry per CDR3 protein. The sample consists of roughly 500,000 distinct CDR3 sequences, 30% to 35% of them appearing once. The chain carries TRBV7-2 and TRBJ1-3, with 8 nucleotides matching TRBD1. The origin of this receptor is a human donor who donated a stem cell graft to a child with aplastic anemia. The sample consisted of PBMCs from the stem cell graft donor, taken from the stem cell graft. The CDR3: CASSLQGARGSTIYF. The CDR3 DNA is TGTGCCAGCAGCTTACAGGGGGCTCGGGGAAGCACCATATATTTT.